This TCR beta chain was sequenced for a study of cytotoxic CD8 clonotypes in ibrutinib-treated CLL (dated by TCRdb to the early 2020s). Study-level background: The cohort was composed of ten to eleven relapsed/refractory and roughly 15 treatment-naive patients; IGHV unmutated status was identified in 17 patients. Of the 86 participants in the trial, 26 had longitudinal samples available. On average, each sample yielded around 250,000 productive templates and 85,000 to 95,000 productive rearrangements. The response samples were drawn at a median of approximately twelve months into treatment, with a range of about 6 to 36 months. Partial responses were observed in some 24 patients and complete responses in 2; after a median follow-up of 68 months, remission was maintained in around 14 patients and progression was observed in about twelve. Cryopreserved peripheral blood mononuclear cells were collected before treatment, at response, and at either disease progression or sustained remission. All remission and progressive disease samples were collected while patients were still receiving ibrutinib.

On a MiSeq, deep resolution sequencing aimed for a depth between 1 in 1 million and 1 in 200,000 T cells, with each clonotype covered approximately 10x on average. The immunoSEQ hsTCRB Kit was used to generate the TCR beta libraries. The study's own analysis went as follows. The data were analyzed with ImmunoSEQ Analyzer and ImmunoSEQ Data Assistant, and V, D and J gene assignments followed IMGT definitions. Clonality, which ranges from 0 to 1, was calculated as one minus the normalized Shannon entropy of productive rearrangement frequencies. Public clonotype analysis was restricted to overrepresented clonotypes comprising at least 0.05% of each patient's repertoire. Some twelve repertoires from age-matched healthy donors, obtained from immuneACCESS, served as clonality controls. TCRdb carries this immuneACCESS record with in-frame sequences only. Its versions omit some clonotypes, under half of them owing to an unresolved V gene in the studies checked, with the rest unexplained. V, J and clone size were drawn from that table, and D and trimming were deduced from the DNA. The sample table lists under 300,000 clones, about three quarters of them with a count of one. 15% of the sample is in the top ten clones.

Explained via the paper, the time point label denotes: roughly 25 months on ibrutinib. For TCR beta library preparation, approximately 2 micrograms of genomic DNA were extracted from the cryopreserved PBMCs. Longitudinal blood samples from CLL patients receiving ibrutinib monotherapy were subjected to high-throughput TCR beta sequencing. The patients were enrolled in a single-center, open-label phase 2 trial of ibrutinib monotherapy. In the case of this clone: Its antigen is currently not known. Base qualities are not provided; no much larger clone lies one nucleotide away.

Paper-wide results and their limitations: Baseline clonality was found to be higher than that of age-matched healthy donors and was strongly correlated with circulating CD8+ T-cell counts. Public clonotypes were rare and either shrank or stayed stable during treatment, and the rise in clonality at ibrutinib response reflected expansion of private clonotypes. Clonality increased at ibrutinib response, stayed stable in sustained remission, and fell back toward baseline at progression. Sampling times were not matched between patients in sustained remission and patients whose disease was progressing, and lymph node repertoires were not examined.

The receptor was derived from a human donor with chronic lymphocytic leukemia. The material was PBMCs, obtained after 24 months of ibrutinib treatment.

The CDR3 region: CASSVGDRGRYEQYF. The DNA is TGTGCCAGCAGCGTAGGGGACAGGGGGAGATACGAGCAGTACTTC. The sequence is built from TRBV9 and TRBJ2-7; 11 middle bases align to TRBD1. Including cysteine and phenylalanine, the CDR3 has 15 amino acids. Of all the DNA, just the CDR3 is kept, 45 bases in frame from base 1. The germline V gene specifies SGDLS as CDR1 and YYNGEE as CDR2. Trimming removed 0 bases from V and 4 bases from J; the gene matches leave 3 bases unexplained.